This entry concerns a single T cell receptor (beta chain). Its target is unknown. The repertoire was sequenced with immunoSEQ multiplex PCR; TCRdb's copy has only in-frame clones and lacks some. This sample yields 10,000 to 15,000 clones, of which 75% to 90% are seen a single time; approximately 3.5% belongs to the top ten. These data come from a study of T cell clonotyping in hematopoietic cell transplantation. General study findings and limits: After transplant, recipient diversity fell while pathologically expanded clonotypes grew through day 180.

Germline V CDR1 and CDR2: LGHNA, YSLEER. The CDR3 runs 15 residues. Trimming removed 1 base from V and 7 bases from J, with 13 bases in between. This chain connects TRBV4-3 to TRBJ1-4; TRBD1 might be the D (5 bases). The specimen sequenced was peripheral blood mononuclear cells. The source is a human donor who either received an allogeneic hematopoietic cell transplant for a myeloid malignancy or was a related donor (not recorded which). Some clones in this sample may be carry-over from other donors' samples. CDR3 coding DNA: TGCGCCAGCAGCCAAGGGGGGGGGTTGAGTGAAAAACTGTTTTTT. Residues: CASSQGGGLSEKLFF.